This T cell receptor (beta chain) is from a study of control samples from healthy donors and cancer patients. The CDR3 spans 13 residues. Trimming removed 2 bases from V and 6 bases from J, with 8 bases in between. Generated by immunoSEQ multiplex PCR, the TCRdb table keeps only in-frame clones and is missing some. In the table there are under 65,000 clones, 90% of which are singletons. The sample consisted of PBMCs. The chain carries TRBV12-3 or TRBV12-4 and TRBJ2-4, with D possibly being TRBD2 (6 bases). This TCR came from a woman between 45 and 65 years old with colorectal cancer. The CDR3 sequence: CASSLTGRNIQYF. The CDR3 DNA is TGTGCCAGCAGTTTAACCGGGAGAAACATTCAGTACTTC.